The 2 T cell receptor beta chains given below trace back to one sample, sequenced in a study of blood T cell repertoires in COVID-19. The table came from immunoSEQ multiplex PCR; TCRdb's copy has only in-frame clones and leaves some out. Of 150,000 to 200,000 clones in the sample, approximately 86% were seen once. The material sequenced was peripheral blood. The receptors were sampled from a man in his 70s with acute or convalescent COVID-19.

J is TRBJ2-7 and V is TRBV3-1 (or the pseudogene TRBV3-2), with D possibly TRBD2 on 5 matching bases. The germline V gene encodes CDR1 LGHDT and CDR2 YNNKEL (reference sequence). The CDR3 runs 15 residues. V dropped 3 bases and J dropped 0 bases, with 12 bases sitting between them. The CDR3 DNA follows: TGTGCCAGCAGCCATGAGGGCGGGCCCTCCTACGAGCAGTACTTC. The encoded protein is CASSHEGGPSYEQYF.

The V gene is TRBV7-9, the J gene TRBJ2-1, with a weak D call TRBD2 (5 bases). Trimming took 6 bases from V and 12 from J, leaving 18 bases between them. Germline CDR1 reads SEHNR; CDR2 reads FQNEAQ (reference sequence). The CDR3 is 13 residues long. The CDR3 spells CASSPNWEKRQFF. The CDR3 DNA reads TGTGCCAGCAGTCCAAATTGGGAGAAGCGGCAGTTCTTC.